This T cell receptor beta chain was documented in a study of T cell repertoires in cytomegalovirus infection. Study details: CMV infection plus the matching HLA type was flagged by public TCR beta signatures. Study-level results: Clonotypes of TCR beta that were HLA-C-restricted and CMV-specific dominated the ex vivo response.

This clonotype occurred many times. What it binds is not known. TCRdb used MiXCR to reprocess the reads, holding one entry per CDR3 protein. The profile shows 400,000 to 550,000 distinct CDR3 sequences, over 9% of them singletons. J gave up 5 bases and V 1 base, and 10 bases lay outside the gene matches. The CDR3 runs to 18 residues. CDR1 and CDR2 (germline): SGHVS, FNYEAQ. This sequence joins TRBV7-6 and TRBJ2-2, with TRBD2 identical over 10 bases. This receptor was identified in a human donor in good health (CMV status not recorded). Some clones in this sample may be carry-over from other donors' samples. Material: PBMCs. The CDR3 spells CASSLVGGLADRTGELFF. CDR3 in DNA: TGTGCCAGCAGCTTAGTAGGAGGACTAGCGGATAGGACCGGGGAGCTGTTTTTT.